A single T cell receptor beta chain is shown here with its context. Its antigen remains unidentified. The sample has other DNA sequences that encode this CDR3 too. The data stem from a study of shared clonotypes between healthy human individuals. Whole-study context: CD8 memory received one plate per donor, CD8 naive two, CD4 memory three and CD4 naive three.

Positively selected for CCR7, the CD45RO-negative cells used as naive CD8 cells excluded terminally differentiated effector memory CD45RA+ cells. Germline loops: CDR1 MNHEY, CDR2 SVGAGI. There are 13 residues in the CDR3. V lost 4 bases, J lost 4 bases, and 8 bases lay in between. Only in-frame clones appear in the TCRdb table, and some are missing; sequencing was by immunoSEQ multiplex PCR. This table holds more than 2 million clones, roughly 95% found once. Points from the study as a whole: Among non-shared clonotypes, generation probabilities were lower than among those shared by all four donors. Generally, estimated richness proved larger in naive subsets than it did in memory subsets.

Sequencing input: naive CD8+ T cells from PBMCs. This TCR was recovered from a man younger than 35 in good health. Some clones in this sample may be carry-over from other donors' samples. The V gene is TRBV6-5, the J gene TRBJ2-1; the D is unclear. Here the CDR3 reads CASSSGRYNEQFF. The CDR3, as DNA: TGTGCCAGCAGTTCCGGACGGTACAATGAGCAGTTCTTC.